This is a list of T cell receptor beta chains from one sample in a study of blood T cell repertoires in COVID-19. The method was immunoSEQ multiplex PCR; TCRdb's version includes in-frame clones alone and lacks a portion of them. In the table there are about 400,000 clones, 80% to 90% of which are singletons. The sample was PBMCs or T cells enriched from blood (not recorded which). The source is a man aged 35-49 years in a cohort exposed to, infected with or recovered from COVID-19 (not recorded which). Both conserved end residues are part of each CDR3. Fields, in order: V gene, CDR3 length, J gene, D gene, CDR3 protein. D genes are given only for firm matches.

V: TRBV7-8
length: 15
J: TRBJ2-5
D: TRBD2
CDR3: CASSRLAEREETQYF

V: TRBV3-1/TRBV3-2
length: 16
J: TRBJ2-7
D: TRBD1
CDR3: CASSRQTGTGIYEQYF

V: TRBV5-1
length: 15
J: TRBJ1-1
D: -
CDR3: CASSEPRAPNTEAFF

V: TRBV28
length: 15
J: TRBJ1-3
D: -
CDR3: CASSLGGNSGNTIYF

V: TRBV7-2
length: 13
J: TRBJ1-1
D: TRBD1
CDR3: CASSNRGRTEAFF

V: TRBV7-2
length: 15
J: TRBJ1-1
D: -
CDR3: CASSLAGLVNTEAFF

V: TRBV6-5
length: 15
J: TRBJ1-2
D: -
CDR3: CASSYSEGRARGYTF

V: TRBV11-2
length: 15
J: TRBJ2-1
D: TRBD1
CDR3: CASSAAGTVNNEQFF

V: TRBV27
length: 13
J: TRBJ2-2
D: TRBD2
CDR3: CASRVAGAGELFF

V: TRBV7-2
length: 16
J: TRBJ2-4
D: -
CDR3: CASSLAGVVAKNIQYF

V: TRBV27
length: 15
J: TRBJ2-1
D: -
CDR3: CASSIRPYRVDEQFF

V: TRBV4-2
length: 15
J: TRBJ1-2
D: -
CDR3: CASSQDFQGFAGYTF

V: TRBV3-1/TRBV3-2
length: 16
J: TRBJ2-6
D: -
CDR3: CASSQRRVSGANVLTF

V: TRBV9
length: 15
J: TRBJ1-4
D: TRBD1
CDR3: CASSEQTGTYEKLFF

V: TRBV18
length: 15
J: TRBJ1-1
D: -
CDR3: CASSFNRDRNTEAFF

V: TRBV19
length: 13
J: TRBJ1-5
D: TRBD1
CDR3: CASSGTGNQPQHF

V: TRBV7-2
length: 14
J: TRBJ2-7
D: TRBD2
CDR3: CASSLFGTTVRGDF

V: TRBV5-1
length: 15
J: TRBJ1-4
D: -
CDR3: CASSVGKGRDEKLFF

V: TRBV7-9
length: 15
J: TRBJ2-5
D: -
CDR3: CASSLSVRAQETQYF

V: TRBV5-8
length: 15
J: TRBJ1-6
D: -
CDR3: CASSLAGSVNSPLHF